This T cell receptor (beta chain) was sequenced in a study of response to subunit inactivated influenza vaccine. Study-wide results and limits: There was a suggestion from the authors that each seasonal influenza vaccination recruits few new T cells.

This clonotype showed up just a few times. No antigen is known for it. Per germline, CDR1 SGHNT and CDR2 YYREEE (reference sequence). J was trimmed by 4 bases and V by 3 bases; bases with no gene match: 8. This CDR3 region has 15 residues. Each CDR3 protein gets one entry after TCRdb re-called the RT-PCR reads with MiXCR. Of a few hundred thousand distinct CDR3 sequences in the sample, 12% were seen once. Sequences were derived from non-naive T cells sorted from PBMCs, sampled around 15 days before vaccination. The rearrangement uses TRBV5-4 and TRBJ2-3; 7 bases map to TRBD2. The receptor was derived from a man aged 50-59 years who received an inactivated influenza vaccine. CDR3 sequence: CASSSRAGVADTQYF. The CDR3 DNA follows: TGTGCCAGCAGCTCGCGGGCGGGGGTGGCAGATACGCAGTATTTT.